The present entry profiles one TCR beta chain with its context. What this receptor recognizes is not known. The sample holds no much larger clone one base away, and base qualities are not on file. TCRbeta CDR3 regions were amplified from genomic DNA using the immunoSEQ Assay, a bias-controlled multiplex PCR. In the paper's pipeline: Within the assay, amplification of reference gene primers was used to estimate how many nucleated cells each sample contained. Sequence reads were collapsed and filtered to measure the absolute abundance of every unique TCRbeta CDR3 rearrangement. For each sample, productive Simpson clonality was calculated as the square root of Simpson's diversity index over productive rearrangements. As stored in TCRdb, this immuneACCESS dataset retains in-frame rearrangements with V and J assigned. A fraction of the clones does not appear; measured against another copy, unresolved V genes explain less than half of the discrepancy, and the remainder lacks a known reason. V, J and clone size derive from that table, while D and trimming were established from the DNA sequence. The sample table shows approximately 250,000 clones, and about 91% are seen once. The ten biggest clones cover roughly 1.2% of the sample.

This sample was included in a study of blood T cell repertoires in COVID-19 (dated by TCRdb to 2018 to 2021). About the study as a whole: Samples from collaborators originated in the United States, Italy and Spain and spanned both the acute and convalescent phases of COVID-19. The material from the prospective study consisted of cDNA or gDNA derived from T cells, B-cell-depleted T cells, or PBMCs. The samples were drawn from two sources: the first 160 participants of the ongoing ImmuneRACE study, and 1,000 to 1,500 subjects contributed by 6 global collaborators. Where HLA class I and class II types were available, the types were taken from metadata supplied by the sample provider, not from assay-based typing. The dataset comprised deeply sampled blood TCRbeta repertoires from subjects exposed to, actively infected with, or recovered from COVID-19. The repertoires were made available in a free public database intended to serve as a resource for research on the immune response to SARS-CoV-2. Sample metadata almost always included a de-identified subject ID, COVID-19 status, age in years and sex. Overall study outcomes, separate from this receptor: The quantity of clinical and demographic metadata differed by source and by participant and was supplied without curation.

Enrolling through a virtual design, the prospective study's participants ranged in age from about 18 to 89 years and lived across some 23 United States geographic areas. In the prospective study, cohorts were assigned on the basis of participant-reported clinical history obtained from a screening survey and a study questionnaire. Mobile phlebotomists in the prospective study collected whole blood, serum and a nasopharyngeal or oropharyngeal swab from every participant. Prospective study participants could optionally give additional blood draws and questionnaires over an approximately two-month period. Before DNA extraction, blood samples from the prospective study were shipped at room temperature or frozen. The sequence was obtained from a woman aged 40-49 years with acute COVID-19. The sequenced material came from PBMCs or T cells enriched from blood (not recorded which).

The CDR3 corresponds to CASSQTSGSYNEQFF. The base sequence is TGTGCCAGCAGCCAAACTAGCGGGAGCTACAATGAGCAGTTCTTC. The chain joins TRBV7-3 to TRBJ2-1; 11 bases in the middle match TRBD2. The cysteine opens and the phenylalanine closes a CDR3 of 15 amino acids. The only DNA kept is the CDR3, 45 bases in frame from the first base. Germline trimming: 5 bases from V, 3 bases from J; junction bases outside gene matches: 3. For CDR1 and CDR2, the germline V gene lists SGHTA and FQGTGA.